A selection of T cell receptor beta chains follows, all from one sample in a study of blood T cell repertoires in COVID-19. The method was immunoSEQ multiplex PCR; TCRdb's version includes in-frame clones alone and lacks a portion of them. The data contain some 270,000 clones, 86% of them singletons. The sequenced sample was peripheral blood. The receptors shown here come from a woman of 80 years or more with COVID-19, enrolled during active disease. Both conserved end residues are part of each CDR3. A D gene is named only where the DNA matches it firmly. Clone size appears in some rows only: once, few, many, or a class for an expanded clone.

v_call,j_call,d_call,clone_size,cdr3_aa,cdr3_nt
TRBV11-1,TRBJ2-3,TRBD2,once,CASSFQASGVTDTQYF,TGTGCCAGCAGCTTCCAGGCTAGCGGGGTCACAGATACGCAGTATTTT
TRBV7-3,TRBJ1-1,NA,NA,CASSVGEVTEAFF,TGTGCCAGCAGCGTGGGGGAGGTCACTGAAGCTTTCTTT
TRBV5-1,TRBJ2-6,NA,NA,CASSPTDSDRISGANVLTF,TGCGCCAGCAGCCCTACCGACTCGGACAGAATCTCTGGGGCCAACGTCCTGACTTTC
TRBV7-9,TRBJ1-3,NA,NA,CASSSQDQGFGGNTIYF,TGTGCCAGCAGCTCTCAGGACCAGGGTTTCGGGGGAAACACCATATATTTT
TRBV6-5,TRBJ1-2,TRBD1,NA,CASSRQGAAFYGYTF,TGTGCCAGCAGTCGCCAGGGGGCCGCATTCTATGGCTACACCTTC
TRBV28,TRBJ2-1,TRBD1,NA,CASSPGTGSYNEQFF,TGTGCCAGCAGTCCCGGGACAGGGTCATACAATGAGCAGTTCTTC
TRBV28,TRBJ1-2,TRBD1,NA,CASSGTGVYGYTF,TGTGCCAGCAGTGGGACAGGGGTCTATGGCTACACCTTC
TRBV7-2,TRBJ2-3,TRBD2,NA,CASSPRTSGLRDTQYF,TGTGCCAGCAGCCCGCGGACTAGCGGGTTAAGAGATACGCAGTATTTT
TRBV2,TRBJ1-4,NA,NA,CASSGTATNEKLFF,TGTGCCAGCAGTGGAACAGCAACTAATGAAAAACTGTTTTTT
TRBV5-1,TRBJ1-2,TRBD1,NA,CASSKVGTGFRYGYTF,TGCGCCAGCAGCAAAGTTGGGACAGGGTTCCGCTATGGCTACACCTTC
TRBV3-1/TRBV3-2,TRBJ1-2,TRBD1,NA,CASSPRGGDRGGYTF,TGTGCCAGCAGCCCCCGGGGCGGGGACAGGGGCGGCTACACCTTC
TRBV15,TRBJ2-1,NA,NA,CATSVKGANNEQFF,TGTGCCACCAGTGTTAAAGGGGCCAACAATGAGCAGTTCTTC
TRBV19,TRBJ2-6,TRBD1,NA,CASSDPGTGSSGANVLTF,TGTGCCAGTAGCGACCCGGGGACAGGGTCCTCTGGGGCCAACGTCCTGACTTTC
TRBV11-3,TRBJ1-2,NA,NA,CASSWSPAHYRDHFYGYTF,TGTGCCAGCAGCTGGAGTCCCGCCCATTACAGGGATCACTTCTATGGCTACACCTTC
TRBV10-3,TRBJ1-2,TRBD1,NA,CAISDSRGKGGPRPPGINYGYTF,TGTGCCATCAGTGATTCTAGGGGTAAAGGGGGCCCCCGACCCCCGGGAATTAACTATGGCTACACCTTC
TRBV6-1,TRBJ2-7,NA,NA,CASSEGTHSYF,TGTGCCAGCAGTGAGGGGACTCACTCGTACTTC
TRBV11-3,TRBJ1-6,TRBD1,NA,CASSLGYEQRQGPPLHF,TGTGCCAGCAGCTTAGGTTATGAGCAGAGACAGGGACCACCCCTCCACTTT
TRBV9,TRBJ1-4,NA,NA,CASSVGPKLEKLFF,TGTGCCAGCAGCGTAGGCCCCAAACTTGAAAAACTGTTTTTT
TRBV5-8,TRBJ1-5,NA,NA,CASGRGLGDQPQHF,TGTGCCAGCGGAAGGGGTTTAGGGGATCAGCCCCAGCATTTT
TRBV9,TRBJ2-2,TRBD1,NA,CASSVATGDGALGTGELFF,TGTGCCAGCAGCGTAGCTACAGGGGACGGGGCCCTGGGCACCGGGGAGCTGTTTTTT
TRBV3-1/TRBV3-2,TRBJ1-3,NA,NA,CASSPDSGGNTIYF,TGTGCCAGCAGCCCGGACAGTGGAGGAAACACCATATATTTT
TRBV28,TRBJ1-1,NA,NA,CASTLGRQRGVPPEAFF,TGTGCCAGCACCCTTGGGAGGCAAAGGGGCGTCCCCCCTGAAGCTTTCTTT
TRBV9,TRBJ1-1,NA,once,CASTSRGDTEAFF,TGTGCCAGCACTTCCAGGGGTGACACTGAAGCTTTCTTT
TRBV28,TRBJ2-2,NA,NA,CASSLLGDTGELFF,TGTGCCAGCAGTTTATTAGGGGACACCGGGGAGCTGTTTTTT
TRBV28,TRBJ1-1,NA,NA,CASSLWQVKTEAFF,TGTGCCAGCAGTTTATGGCAGGTTAAAACTGAAGCTTTCTTT
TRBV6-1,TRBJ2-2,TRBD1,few,CASSALEGGQGGELFF,TGTGCCAGCAGTGCGCTGGAAGGGGGCCAGGGCGGGGAGCTGTTTTTT
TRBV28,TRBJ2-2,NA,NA,CASSLFQNTGELFF,TGTGCCAGCAGTTTATTTCAGAACACCGGGGAGCTGTTTTTT
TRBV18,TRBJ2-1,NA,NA,CASSPPNYNEQFF,TGTGCCAGCTCACCACCCAATTACAATGAGCAGTTCTTC
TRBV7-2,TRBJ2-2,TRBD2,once,CASSLIWRGATGELFF,TGTGCCAGCAGCTTAATATGGCGGGGGGCGACCGGGGAGCTGTTTTTT
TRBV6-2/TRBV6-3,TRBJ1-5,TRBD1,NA,CASSTSGGWGQPQHF,TGTGCCAGCAGCACTTCAGGGGGCTGGGGTCAGCCCCAGCATTTT
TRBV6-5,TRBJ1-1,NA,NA,CASRETGVMNTEAFF,TGTGCCAGCAGAGAGACAGGAGTCATGAACACTGAAGCTTTCTTT
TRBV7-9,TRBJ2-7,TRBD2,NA,CASSLVAGAYEQYF,TGTGCCAGCAGCCTGGTAGCGGGGGCCTACGAGCAGTACTTC
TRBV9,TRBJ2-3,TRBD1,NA,CASSVAGQGAGDTQYF,TGTGCCAGCAGCGTAGCGGGACAGGGGGCCGGAGATACGCAGTATTTT
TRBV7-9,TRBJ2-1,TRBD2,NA,CASSSTSGGANEQFF,TGTGCCAGCAGTTCTACTAGCGGGGGGGCCAATGAGCAGTTCTTC
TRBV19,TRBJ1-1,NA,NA,CASSPSGGPLEAFF,TGTGCCAGTAGTCCCAGTGGGGGCCCCCTTGAAGCTTTCTTT
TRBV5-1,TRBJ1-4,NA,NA,CASSFQAGNEKLFF,TGCGCCAGCAGCTTCCAGGCGGGTAATGAAAAACTGTTTTTT
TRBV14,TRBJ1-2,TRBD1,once,CASSQDRGRGYGYTF,TGTGCCAGCAGCCAAGACAGGGGGCGCGGCTATGGCTACACCTTC
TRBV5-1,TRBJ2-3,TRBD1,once,CASSPGTGWTDTQYF,TGCGCCAGCAGCCCGGGGACAGGGTGGACAGATACGCAGTATTTT
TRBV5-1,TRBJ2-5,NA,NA,CASSLGGAQETQYF,TGCGCCAGCAGCTTGGGGGGAGCTCAAGAGACCCAGTACTTC
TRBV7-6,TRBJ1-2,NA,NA,CASSLDKNYGYTF,TGTGCCAGCAGCTTGGACAAAAACTATGGCTACACCTTC
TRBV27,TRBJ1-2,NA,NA,CASSPYAGAYGYTF,TGTGCCAGCAGTCCTTACGCAGGGGCGTATGGCTACACCTTC
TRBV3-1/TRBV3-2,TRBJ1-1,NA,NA,CASSEIRNTEAFF,TGTGCCAGCAGCGAAATCAGGAACACTGAAGCTTTCTTT
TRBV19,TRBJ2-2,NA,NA,CASSSAQKNTGELFF,TGTGCCAGTAGTTCAGCACAGAAGAACACCGGGGAGCTGTTTTTT
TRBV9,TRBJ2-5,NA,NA,CASSVAGGETQYF,TGTGCCAGCAGCGTAGCGGGGGGCGAGACCCAGTACTTC
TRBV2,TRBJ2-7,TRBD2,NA,CASSTSIGGELYEQYF,TGTGCCAGCAGCACGTCCATCGGGGGGGAGCTCTACGAGCAGTACTTC
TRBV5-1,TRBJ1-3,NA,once,CASSLSGASGNTIYF,TGCGCCAGCAGCTTGTCAGGTGCCTCTGGAAACACCATATATTTT